What follows are 27 T cell receptor beta chains derived from one specimen sequenced in a study of early T cells in non-severe SARS-CoV-2 infection. TCRdb re-analysed the 5' RACE reads in MiXCR, keeping a single row per CDR3 protein. Altogether some 30,000 distinct CDR3 sequences are present, about 5.8% being singletons, with the ten largest covering approximately 5.2%. Sequencing used whole blood. The receptors shown here come from an adult who was a healthcare worker with PCR-confirmed SARS-CoV-2 infection or an uninfected control (not recorded which).

This clonotype was picked up many times. J is TRBJ2-2 and V is TRBV29-1, with D perhaps matching TRBD1 or TRBD2 (6 bases each). CDR1 SQVTM and CDR2 ANQGSEA come from the germline V gene. V was shortened by 5 bases and J by 5 bases, with 12 bases between the two germline ends. The CDR3 length is 13 residues. DNA for the CDR3: TGCAGCGTTACCATAGGGGGGACCGGGGAGCTGTTTTTT. Its translation is CSVTIGGTGELFF.

This clonotype was recorded at least ten times. The chain is built from TRBV20-1 and TRBJ2-5, with D maybe TRBD1 (6 bases). The germline V and J ends were trimmed by 3 bases and 5 bases, with 10 bases remaining between them. The CDR3 is 12 amino acids. The germline V gene encodes CDR1 DFQATT and CDR2 SNEGSKA (reference sequence). CDR3 nucleotides: TGCAGTGCTAGGCCCGACAGGGAGACCCAGTACTTC. Protein: CSARPDRETQYF.

Only a few counts were recorded for this clonotype. The chain uses TRBV4-2 and TRBJ2-7; perhaps TRBD2 as D (6 bases). Per the germline V gene, CDR1 is LGHNA and CDR2 is YNFKEQ. The ends were cut back, 4 bases at V and 3 bases at J, with 13 bases in the middle. This CDR3 is built from 14 residues. The CDR3, as DNA: TGTGCCAGCAGCCGGAAAGGGGAGGACTACGAGCAGTACTTC. It yields the protein CASSRKGEDYEQYF.

This clonotype was seen at least ten times. J is TRBJ1-2 and V is TRBV11-2; TRBD1 matches at 8 bases. V lost 0 bases and J lost 6; bases outside the gene matches: 9. Germline loops: CDR1 SGHAT, CDR2 FQNNGV. This CDR3 spans 16 amino acids. The CDR3 loop reads CASSLDQQGAGDGYTF. The CDR3 DNA sequence: TGTGCCAGCAGCTTAGATCAGCAGGGGGCCGGGGATGGCTACACCTTC.

This clonotype was counted at least ten times. V and J are TRBV5-6 and TRBJ2-3, with D maybe TRBD1 (5 bases). CDR3 length: 14 amino acids. V was pared by 0 bases and J by 4 bases, with 9 bases between. Germline V CDR1 and CDR2: SGHDT, YYEEEE. The CDR3 sequence: CASSLEGIADTQYF. The CDR3, as DNA: TGTGCCAGCAGCTTGGAGGGGATTGCAGATACGCAGTATTTT.

Ten or more counts support this clonotype. V is TRBV20-1 and J is TRBJ1-5, with TRBD1 as a possible D gene (5 bases). CDR3 length: 14 amino acids. Trimming stripped 0 bases from V and 7 bases from J, with 13 bases between. Germline assignment: CDR1 DFQATT and CDR2 SNEGSKA (reference sequence). Here the CDR3 reads CSARDRAGRQPQHF. CDR3 coding DNA: TGCAGTGCTAGAGATCGGGCAGGGAGGCAGCCCCAGCATTTT.

This clonotype was detected only a few times. V gene TRBV6-2 or TRBV6-3 combines with J gene TRBJ2-3; 8 bases fit TRBD1. There are 14 residues in the CDR3. The V gene end was trimmed by 11 bases and the J gene end by 4 bases; junction bases not matched to a gene: 11. CDR1 MNHEY and CDR2 SVGEGT come from the germline V gene. CDR3 amino acids: CAGSKTGEADTQYF. DNA of the CDR3: TGTGCCGGTTCGAAGACAGGGGAAGCAGATACGCAGTATTTT.

This clonotype has a count of ten or more. The chain has TRBV12-3 or TRBV12-4 and TRBJ1-5; no clear D gene. CDR3 length equals 13 residues. V was trimmed by 6 bases and J by 7 bases, leaving 13 bases between them. CDR3 sequence (DNA): TGTGCCAGCAGCACTTTAGAGGACCAGCCCCAGCATTTT. Residues: CASSTLEDQPQHF.

This clonotype occurred many times. CDR3: CATSDLTGGPNTGELFF. For the CDR3, the DNA is TGTGCCACCAGTGATTTGACAGGGGGCCCGAACACCGGGGAGCTGTTTTTT. The V gene is TRBV24-1, the J gene TRBJ2-2, with 9 bases aligning to TRBD1. The ends lost 0 bases at V and 0 bases at J; junction bases unmatched: 1. Germline V lookup: CDR1 KGHDR, CDR2 SFDVKD. This CDR3 has 17 residues.

As for this clonotype: This could be a read error, since a much larger clone is one nucleotide away. The rearrangement joins TRBV19 to TRBJ2-6; TRBD1 matches at 8 bases. Germline CDR1 LNHDA, CDR2 SQIVND (reference sequence). CDR3 length: 18 residues. Written as DNA, the CDR3 is TGTGCCAGTAGTAGACTGGACAGGGCACCCTCTGGGGTCAACGTCCTGACTTTC. Amino acids: CASSRLDRAPSGVNVLTF.

In this sample, this clonotype is large. This chain uses TRBV7-2 with TRBJ2-7; 8 nucleotides agree with TRBD1. The CDR3 consists of 15 residues. Germline CDR1 SGHTA, CDR2 FQGNSA. The V gene end was trimmed by 4 bases and the J gene end by 2 bases; junction bases not matched to a gene: 7. The CDR3 sequence is CASSWGTGPPYEQYF. DNA for the CDR3: TGTGCCAGCAGCTGGGGGACAGGACCTCCCTACGAGCAGTACTTC. Using reference TRBV7-2 and TRBJ2-7 for the parts outside the CDR3, the full variable domain is GAGVSQSPSNKVTEKGKDVELRCDPISGHTALYWYRQSLGQGLEFLIYFQGNSAPDKSGLPSDRFSAERTGGSVSTLTIQRTQQEDSAVYLCASSWGTGPPYEQYFGPGTRLTVT.

This clonotype was observed at least ten times. The chain combines TRBV9 with TRBJ2-3, with D possibly being TRBD2 (6 bases). Germline CDR1 reads SGDLS; CDR2 reads YYNGEE. The CDR3 totals 15 residues. V lost 5 bases to trimming and J lost 4 bases, with 17 bases between them. CDR3 coding DNA: TGTGCCAGCAGTTTGACGGGGGATCCCCCAGATACGCAGTATTTT. It translates to CASSLTGDPPDTQYF.

The genes are TRBV6-2 or TRBV6-3 and TRBJ1-6; TRBD1 matches at 9 bases. From germline, CDR1 is MNHEY and CDR2 SVGEGT. The CDR3 sequence is 14 residues long. With V trimmed by 6 bases and J by 9 bases, 6 bases remained unmatched. The CDR3 loop reads CASSETGGPSPLHF. CDR3 nucleotide sequence: TGTGCCAGCAGCGAAACAGGGGGCCCTTCACCCCTCCACTTT.

The J gene is TRBJ2-1, the V gene TRBV6-2 or TRBV6-3; 7 bases agree with TRBD2. The V gene's germline CDR1 is MNHEY and CDR2 SVGEGT. CDR3 length: 14 amino acids. The V and J ends lost 3 bases and 5 bases, in that order; junction bases with no gene match: 4. The CDR3 DNA reads as TGTGCCAGCAGTTATAGACTAGCCGACAATGAGCAGTTCTTC. This encodes CASSYRLADNEQFF.

At least ten counts were recorded for this clonotype. This chain uses TRBV12-3 or TRBV12-4 with TRBJ2-2; D may be TRBD1 (6 bases). Trimming shortened V by 6 bases and J by 3 bases, and 14 bases separated the two germline ends. The length of the CDR3 is 15 residues. The CDR3 spells CASSPVGADTGELFF. The DNA of the CDR3 is TGTGCCAGCAGCCCCGTGGGGGCGGACACCGGGGAGCTGTTTTTT.

The chain is built from TRBV29-1 and TRBJ2-5, with D unclear. CDR3 length equals 10 residues. V shed 1 base and J shed 4 bases, with 1 base lying between them. CDR1 is SQVTM and CDR2 is ANQGSEA in the germline V gene. The CDR3 here is CSVEGETQYF. CDR3 nucleotides: TGCAGCGTTGAAGGAGAGACCCAGTACTTC.

The chain is built from TRBV5-6 and TRBJ2-7; D remains ambiguous. Germline V gives CDR1 SGHDT, CDR2 YYEEEE. The CDR3 is 16 amino acids. V shed 0 bases and J shed 5 bases, with 18 bases lying between them. The CDR3, as DNA: TGTGCCAGCAGCTTGGCTGGAAATCGGCCCGTGGACGAGCAGTACTTC. Protein sequence: CASSLAGNRPVDEQYF.

This clonotype was recorded many times. This sequence joins TRBV7-2 and TRBJ1-2; D unresolved. The CDR3 contains 12 residues. V was shortened by 5 bases and J by 10 bases, with 14 bases between the two germline ends. The germline V gene encodes CDR1 SGHTA and CDR2 FQGNSA. DNA for the CDR3: TGTGCCAGCAGCCTACGCAGCACGGTCTACACCTTC. This translates into CASSLRSTVYTF.

This clonotype came up many times. This chain connects TRBV6-2 or TRBV6-3 to TRBJ2-3, with TRBD1 matching 9 bases. With V trimmed by 6 bases and J by 10 bases, 8 bases remained unmatched. Germline CDR1 reads MNHEY; CDR2 reads SVGEGT. The CDR3 extends over 13 amino acids. This CDR3 is CASSLLGQGSQYF. In nucleotides, the CDR3 is TGTGCCAGCAGCCTTCTCGGACAGGGGTCGCAGTATTTT.

This clonotype has at least ten counts. The chain has TRBV9 and TRBJ2-3; 7 nucleotides align to TRBD1. Germline V gene sequence: CDR1 SGDLS, CDR2 YYNGEE. The CDR3 is made up of 13 amino acids. V was pared by 0 bases and J by 9 bases, with 4 bases of the junction left unmatched. CDR3 sequence reads: CASSVGLQGTQYF. DNA of the CDR3: TGTGCCAGCAGCGTAGGACTACAGGGGACGCAGTATTTT.

This clonotype occurred many times. The chain joins TRBV25-1 to TRBJ2-5; unclear D gene. Germline V lookup: CDR1 MGHDK, CDR2 SYGVNS. This CDR3 has 13 amino acids. The germline V and J ends were trimmed by 3 bases and 1 base, with 6 bases remaining between them. The CDR3 nucleotides are TGTGCCAGCAGTGAGGGGATCCAAGAGACCCAGTACTTC. Translated, it gives CASSEGIQETQYF.

This clonotype was picked up many times. The chain links TRBV24-1 to TRBJ2-1; weak D call: TRBD1 (5 bases). The V gene lost 3 bases and the J gene lost 4 bases, with 9 bases spanning the gap. Germline-derived CDR1 and CDR2 are KGHDR and SFDVKD. This CDR3 region has 14 residues. The CDR3 sequence is CATSDMTDYNEQFF. The CDR3 DNA follows: TGTGCCACCAGTGATATGACAGATTACAATGAGCAGTTCTTC.

At least ten counts were recorded for this clonotype. The rearrangement links TRBV7-2 to TRBJ2-7; 7 positions agree with TRBD1. The CDR3 has 15 amino acids. V lost 5 bases, J lost 0 bases, and 7 bases stayed unmatched. Germline CDR1 reads SGHTA; CDR2 reads FQGNSA. The CDR3 DNA reads TGTGCCAGCAGCACCTCGACAGGGACCTCCTACGAGCAGTACTTC. Its protein product is CASSTSTGTSYEQYF.

This clonotype showed up many times. This chain connects TRBV7-8 to TRBJ2-7; TRBD2 is a possible D gene (5 bases). V lost 1 base to trimming and J lost 5 bases, with 12 bases between them. Germline-derived CDR1 and CDR2 are SGHVS and FQNEAQ. The CDR3 loop spans 14 amino acids. CDR3 loop: CASSLVPQTNEQYF. CDR3 nucleotide sequence: TGTGCCAGCAGCTTAGTGCCACAGACTAACGAGCAGTACTTC.

This clonotype was detected many times. The chain has TRBV3-1 and TRBJ2-6; unclear D gene. The CDR3 is 15 residues long. Germline V gives CDR1 LGHDT, CDR2 YNNKEL (reference sequence). V was pared by 3 bases and J by 0 bases, with 6 bases between. DNA of the CDR3: TGTGCCAGCAGCCAGCTCCGCTCTGGGGCCAACGTCCTGACTTTC. Encoded protein: CASSQLRSGANVLTF.

This clonotype came up many times. J is TRBJ2-3 and V is TRBV2; maybe TRBD1 (5 bases). The germline gives CDR1 SNHLY, CDR2 FYNNEI. V lost 3 bases and J 2 bases, leaving 6 bases between the germline ends. The CDR3 length is 13 residues. The CDR3 sequence is CASSEDITDTQYF. The CDR3 DNA is TGTGCCAGCAGTGAGGACATCACAGATACGCAGTATTTT.

This clonotype was detected ten times or more. The chain carries TRBV27 and TRBJ1-1; D might be TRBD1 (6 bases). CDR3 length equals 13 residues. Germline V gives CDR1 MNHEY, CDR2 SMNVEV (reference sequence). V shed 2 bases and J shed 7 bases, with 11 bases lying between them. The DNA of the CDR3 is TGTGCCAGCAGTTTAGGGGGCAGCTTTGAAGCTTTCTTT. Translation: CASSLGGSFEAFF.